This T cell receptor (beta chain) was sequenced in a study of metastatic and nonmetastatic thyroid tumors. About the study: Malignant and benign thyroid patients had repertoires compared in peripheral blood and tumor or nodule tissue.

Germline assignment: CDR1 SGHNT and CDR2 YYREEE (reference sequence). After removal of 3 bases from V and 7 bases from J, the junction contained 19 bases not matched to a gene. This CDR3 is built from 18 residues. Original data processing: What underpinned the distant-metastasis classifier for papillary thyroid cancer was the set of CDR3 differences across clinicopathological groups. TCRdb re-analyzed the PCR reads through MiXCR. The V and J calls reflect TCRdb's pipeline rather than the authors' work. Among 34,000 or so clones listed, roughly 36% were seen once. Not a single patient had been given any form of treatment at any point before undergoing thyroid surgery.

The specimen sequenced was tumor tissue. The sequence was obtained from a female donor with papillary thyroid cancer or a benign thyroid nodule (not recorded which). Some clones in this sample may be carry-over from other donors' samples. V and J are TRBV5-4 and TRBJ2-1; 7 positions agree with TRBD2. The CDR3 DNA reads as TGTGCCAGCAGCTGGGAACCGGCGCTAGCGGCCAAAAAGAATGAGCAGTTCTTC. Amino acid sequence: CASSWEPALAAKKNEQFF.